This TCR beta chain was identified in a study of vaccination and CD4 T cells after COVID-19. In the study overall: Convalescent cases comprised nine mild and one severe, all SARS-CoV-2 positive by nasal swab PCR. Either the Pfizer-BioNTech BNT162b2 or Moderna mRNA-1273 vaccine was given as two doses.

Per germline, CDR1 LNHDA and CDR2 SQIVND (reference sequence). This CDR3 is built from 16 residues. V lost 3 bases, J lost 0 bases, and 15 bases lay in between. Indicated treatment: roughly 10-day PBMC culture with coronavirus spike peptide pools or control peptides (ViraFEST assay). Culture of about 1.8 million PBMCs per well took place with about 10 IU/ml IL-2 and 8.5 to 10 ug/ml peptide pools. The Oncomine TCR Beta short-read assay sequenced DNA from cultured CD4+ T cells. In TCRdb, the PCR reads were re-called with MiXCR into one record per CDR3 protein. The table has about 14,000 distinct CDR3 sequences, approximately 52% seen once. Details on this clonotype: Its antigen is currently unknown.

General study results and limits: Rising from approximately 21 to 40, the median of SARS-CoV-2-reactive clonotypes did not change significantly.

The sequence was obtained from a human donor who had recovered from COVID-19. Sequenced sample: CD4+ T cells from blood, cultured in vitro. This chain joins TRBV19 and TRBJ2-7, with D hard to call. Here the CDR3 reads CASSIGNAGVSYEQYF. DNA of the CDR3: TGTGCCAGTAGTATTGGAAATGCAGGCGTCTCCTACGAGCAGTACTTC.